This T cell receptor beta chain stems from a study of Ad26.COV2.S vaccination and SARS-CoV-2 variants. TCRdb keeps only in-frame clones here, not all; method: immunoSEQ multiplex PCR. The repertoire consists of 180,000 or so clones, with around 85% occurring once and the leading ten covering approximately 6%. The CDR3 has 18 residues. The table lists this clone with a few counts. Its specificity is unknown. Study conclusions and caveats: Similar non-spike TCR breadth was seen in vaccine and placebo recipients. After vaccination, reports described spike-specific CD8+ and CD4+ T cell responses as showing substantial breadth.

The sequencing here drew on peripheral blood, taken after recovery from COVID-19. The origin of this receptor is a human donor who had recovered from COVID-19. The chain links TRBV21-1 to TRBJ1-5. TRBV21-1 is noted as a pseudogene. In nucleotides, the CDR3 is TGTGCCAGCAGCAAGGAGACTGGGACCGAGAATAGCAATCAGCCCCAGCATTTT. Amino acid sequence: CASSKETGTENSNQPQHF.